This note documents a single T cell receptor (beta chain) sequence. Its antigen is not known. CDR1 and CDR2 (germline): LNHDA, SQIVND (reference sequence). This CDR3 region has 12 residues. V was clipped by 5 bases and J by 3 bases, with 7 bases between them. The protocol was immunoSEQ multiplex PCR, while the TCRdb copy is restricted to in-frame clones and leaves out a portion. The repertoire holds about 6,000 clones, with 95% to 98% as singletons. The record originates from a study of T cells after posttransplantation cyclophosphamide. Study-wide results and caveats: Donor CD8+ memory clones often dominated recipient blood repertoires at later times.

The sequenced material came from memory CD4+ T cells sorted from PBMCs. J is TRBJ1-1 and V is TRBV19, with D uncertain. The sequence derives from a man aged 35-49 years in good health, CMV-negative, and a related stem cell transplant donor. The CDR3 coding sequence is TGTGCCAGTAGTTACCGGGACACTGAAGCTTTCTTT. Protein sequence: CASSYRDTEAFF.